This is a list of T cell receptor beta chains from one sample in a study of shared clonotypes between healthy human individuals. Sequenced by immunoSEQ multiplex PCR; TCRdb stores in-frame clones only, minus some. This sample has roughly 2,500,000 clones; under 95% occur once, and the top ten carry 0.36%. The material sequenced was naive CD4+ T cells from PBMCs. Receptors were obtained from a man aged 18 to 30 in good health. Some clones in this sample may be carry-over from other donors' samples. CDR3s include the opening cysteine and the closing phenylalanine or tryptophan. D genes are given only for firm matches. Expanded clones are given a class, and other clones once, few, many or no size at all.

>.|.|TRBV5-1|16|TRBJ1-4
TGCGCCAGCACCCGGGGGAGCGGGGGTGCTAATGAAAAACTGTTTTTT
CASTRGSGGANEKLFF
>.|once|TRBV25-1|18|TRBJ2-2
TGTGCCAGCAGTGATTTAGAGGGGAAGGGACCCCACACCGGGGAGCTGTTTTTT
CASSDLEGKGPHTGELFF
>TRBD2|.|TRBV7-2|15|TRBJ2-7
TGTGCCAGCAGCTTAGGAGGCGGGAGATCGTACGAGCAGTACTTC
CASSLGGGRSYEQYF
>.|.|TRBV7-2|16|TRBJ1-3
TGTGCCAGCAGCTTAGTGGGCGGCACACGCCACCACACCATATATTTT
CASSLVGGTRHHTIYF
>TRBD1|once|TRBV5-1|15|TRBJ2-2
TGCGCCAGCAGCTTGGACAGGGGAATAACCGGGGAGCTGTTTTTT
CASSLDRGITGELFF
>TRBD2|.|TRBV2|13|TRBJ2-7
TGTGCCAGCAGGGCTAGCGGGAGTCGGGAGCAGTACTTC
CASRASGSREQYF
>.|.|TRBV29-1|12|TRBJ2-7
TGCAGCGGACGGGACGGCTCCTACGAGCAGTACTTC
CSGRDGSYEQYF
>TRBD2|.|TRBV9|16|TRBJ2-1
TGTGCCAGCAGCGTCCAACTAGCGGGAGCTGGGGATGAGCAGTTCTTC
CASSVQLAGAGDEQFF
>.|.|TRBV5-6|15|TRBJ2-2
TGTGCCAGCAGCTTGGTGGGGTCTAACACCGGGGAGCTGTTTTTT
CASSLVGSNTGELFF
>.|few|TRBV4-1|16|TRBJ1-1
TGCGCCAGCAGCCAGGGCCACACAGGGAGTCGGACTGAAGCTTTCTTT
CASSQGHTGSRTEAFF
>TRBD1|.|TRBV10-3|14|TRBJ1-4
TGTGCCACTAAAGGGGGCATGACTAATGAAAAACTGTTTTTT
CATKGGMTNEKLFF
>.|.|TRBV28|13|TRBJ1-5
TGTGCCAGCGCGTACCGGACCTGGCAGCCCCAGCATTTT
CASAYRTWQPQHF
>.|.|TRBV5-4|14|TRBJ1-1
TGTGCCAGCAGCCAACCACCTTCTGACGCTGAAGCTTTCTTT
CASSQPPSDAEAFF
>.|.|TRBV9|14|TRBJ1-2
TGTGCCAGCAGCGCCACAGGGTCCCAATATGGCTACACCTTC
CASSATGSQYGYTF
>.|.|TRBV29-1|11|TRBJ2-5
TGCAGCGTTAATTTAGAAGAGACCCAGTACTTC
CSVNLEETQYF
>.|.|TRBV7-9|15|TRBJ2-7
TGTGCCAGCAGCTTGGGACTTTCTATCTCCTACGAGCAGTACTTC
CASSLGLSISYEQYF
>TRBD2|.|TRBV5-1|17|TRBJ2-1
TGCGCCAGCAGCTTGGAAAAGACTAGCGGGAGGGACAATGAGCAGTTCTTC
CASSLEKTSGRDNEQFF
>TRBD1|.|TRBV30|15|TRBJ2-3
TGTGCCTGGAGGACGGGACAGGGCCTCACAGATACGCAGTATTTT
CAWRTGQGLTDTQYF
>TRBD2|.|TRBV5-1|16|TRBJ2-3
TGCGCCAGCAGTGTGAATAGCGGGAGGACTAGAGATACGCAGTATTTT
CASSVNSGRTRDTQYF
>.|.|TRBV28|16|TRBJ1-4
TGTGCCAGCAGTGGGGGGTGGGGGGGAATTAATGAAAAACTGTTTTTT
CASSGGWGGINEKLFF
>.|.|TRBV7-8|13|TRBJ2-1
TGTGCCAGCAGCCCGCGACTAGTCCATGAGCAGTTCTTC
CASSPRLVHEQFF
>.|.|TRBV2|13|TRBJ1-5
TGTGCCAGCCCGGGGGGGGGCCGCTGGCCCCAGCATTTT
CASPGGGRWPQHF